This record concerns one T cell receptor (beta chain) sequence. These data belong to a study of cytomegalovirus exposure and HLA in healthy donors. The repertoire was sequenced with immunoSEQ multiplex PCR; TCRdb's copy has only in-frame clones and lacks some. Altogether over 60,000 clones are present, approximately 95% being singletons, with the ten largest covering about 3.5%. The CDR3 is made up of 13 amino acids. Germline V CDR1 and CDR2: LNHNV, YYDKDF (reference sequence). Trimming shortened V by 0 bases and J by 4 bases, and 6 bases separated the two germline ends. The TCR was taken from a man aged 18 to 29 in good health and CMV-seronegative. J is TRBJ1-1 and V is TRBV15; no clear D. Sample: PBMCs. This CDR3 is CATSREISTEAFF. CDR3 coding DNA: TGTGCCACCAGCAGAGAAATCTCCACTGAAGCTTTCTTT. The full variable domain, completed using reference TRBV15 and TRBJ1-1, is DAMVIQNPRYQVTQFGKPVTLSCSQTLNHNVMYWYQQKSSQAPKLLFHYYDKDFNNEADTPDNFQSRRPNTSFCFLDIRSPGLGDTAMYLCATSREISTEAFFGQGTRLTVV.